The 25 T cell receptor beta chains below were found in one sample sequenced in a study of monozygotic twins with inflammatory bowel disease. TCRdb reprocessed the 5' RACE reads and reports one entry per CDR3 protein, with no DNA. The data include around 370,000 distinct CDR3 sequences; the top ten clones carry around 2.6%. Sequencing was performed on blood. Every receptor here comes from a human donor with ulcerative colitis or Crohn's disease, or a healthy co-twin of an affected twin (not recorded which).

This chain joins TRBV4-2 and TRBJ2-3. This CDR3 has 19 residues. Looked up from germline, CDR1 is LGHNA and CDR2 is YNFKEQ. The CDR3 here is CASSLYWKASGASTDTQYF.

The rearrangement joins TRBV20-1 to TRBJ1-5. The V gene's germline CDR1 is DFQATT and CDR2 SNEGSKA (reference sequence). CDR3 size: 12 residues. CDR3 residues: CSASNSNQPQHF.

The chain employs TRBV7-9 and TRBJ2-5; there is no DNA to check the TCRdb D call of TRBD2. The V gene's germline CDR1 is SEHNR and CDR2 FQNEAQ (reference sequence). The CDR3 totals 16 residues. This CDR3 is CASSGRLVGGQETQYF.

The chain carries TRBV7-9 and TRBJ2-3; TCRdb names TRBD2, which stays unverified in the absence of DNA. CDR1 is SEHNR and CDR2 is FQNEAQ in the germline V gene (reference sequence). The CDR3 sequence is 15 residues long. CDR3 sequence reads: CASSSWTGIVDTQYF.

V gene TRBV4-2 combines with J gene TRBJ1-1. The V gene's germline CDR1 is LGHNA and CDR2 YNFKEQ. The CDR3 is made up of 16 amino acids. CDR3 sequence: CASSQDAADMNTEAFF.

The genes are TRBV20-1 and TRBJ2-1; TCRdb lists TRBD1, though no DNA is available to test this call. Per germline, CDR1 DFQATT and CDR2 SNEGSKA (reference sequence). The CDR3 is 14 amino acids. This chain's CDR3 is CSASKVTGYNEQFF.

This chain uses TRBV7-9 with TRBJ2-1. The CDR3 has 12 amino acids. Germline lookup yields CDR1 SEHNR and CDR2 FQNEAQ (reference sequence). The CDR3 region is CASSYPTNEQFF.

The chain is built from TRBV20-1 and TRBJ2-3. Germline CDR1 reads DFQATT; CDR2 reads SNEGSKA (reference sequence). This CDR3 has 12 amino acids. The CDR3 reads CSATITTDTQYF.

This chain connects TRBV27 to TRBJ1-1. CDR3 length: 15 residues. Germline V gene data show CDR1 as MNHEY and CDR2 as SMNVEV (reference sequence). CDR3: CASSFSGRVNTEAFF.

This sequence joins TRBV5-4 and TRBJ2-7; TCRdb's assignment of TRBD1 cannot be checked, as there is no DNA. Germline V gives CDR1 SGHNT, CDR2 YYREEE (reference sequence). The CDR3 totals 14 residues. The CDR3 protein is CASSLANRQTFLYF.

The rearrangement links TRBV11-2 to TRBJ2-7. Germline V lookup: CDR1 SGHAT, CDR2 FQNNGV. This CDR3 has 13 amino acids. The CDR3 sequence: CASSTRNLYEQYF.

This chain links TRBV12-3 or TRBV12-4 with TRBJ2-7; TCRdb selects TRBD2, and the lack of DNA leaves this call unchecked. The CDR3 loop spans 14 amino acids. CDR3 sequence: CASGTGQGVYEQYF.

The V gene is TRBV4-1, the J gene TRBJ2-5; TCRdb calls TRBD2, which cannot be checked without DNA. The CDR3 covers 15 residues. The germline CDR1 and CDR2 sequences are MGHRA and YSYEKL. CDR3 loop: CASSQDGTREETQYF.

The V and J genes are TRBV7-6 and TRBJ2-3; TCRdb lists TRBD1, though no DNA is available to test this call. This CDR3 contains 21 residues. The V gene's germline CDR1 is SGHVS and CDR2 FNYEAQ. CDR3 in amino acids: CASSLEPLDFTGTGDTDTQYF.

The chain recombines TRBV28 with TRBJ1-6; as DNA is missing, the TRBD1 call by TCRdb cannot be tested. This CDR3 is built from 14 residues. Per germline, CDR1 MDHEN and CDR2 SYDVKM. The CDR3 loop is CASSAGQGSSPLHF.

CDR3 in amino acids: CASSLGRLNEQYF. This chain links TRBV5-1 with TRBJ2-7. The V gene's germline CDR1 is SGHRS and CDR2 YFSETQ. The CDR3 runs to 13 residues.

The chain uses TRBV4-2 and TRBJ2-1. From germline, CDR1 is LGHNA and CDR2 YNFKEQ. The CDR3 is 15 residues long. CDR3 in amino acids: CASSQDLAPYNEQFF.

V gene TRBV12-3 or TRBV12-4 combines with J gene TRBJ2-5; the D call of TRBD1 rests on TCRdb alone, since no DNA is present to check it. The CDR3 contains 19 residues. The CDR3 is CASSLRGRGPGALQETQYF.

J is TRBJ2-1 and V is TRBV27; TCRdb designates TRBD1, a call that cannot be tested without DNA. The germline V gene has CDR1 MNHEY and CDR2 SMNVEV (reference sequence). The length of the CDR3 is 16 residues. CDR3 in amino acids: CASSLVGGTSYNEQFF.

This chain uses TRBV7-9 with TRBJ1-5; TCRdb lists TRBD1, though no DNA is available to test this call. CDR3 size: 14 residues. Looked up from germline, CDR1 is SEHNR and CDR2 is FQNEAQ (reference sequence). The CDR3 region is CASSLTGANQPQHF.

The rearrangement joins TRBV14 to TRBJ2-3; TCRdb gives TRBD1 as the D gene, but with no DNA this cannot be confirmed. The CDR3 runs 15 residues. CDR1 is SGHDN, CDR2 FVKESK, per germline. This CDR3 is CASSDNGRGLDTQYF.

CDR3 loop: CASSPSGKQGTQYF. J is TRBJ2-5 and V is TRBV9; the D call of TRBD1 rests on TCRdb alone, since no DNA is present to check it. Germline lookup yields CDR1 SGDLS and CDR2 YYNGEE. The CDR3 length is 14 residues. Full variable domain (missing parts from reference TRBV9 and TRBJ2-5): DSGVTQTPKHLITATGQRVTLRCSPRSGDLSVYWYQQSLDQGLQFLIQYYNGEERAKGNILERFSAQQFPDLHSELNLSSLELGDSALYFCASSPSGKQGTQYFGPGTRLLVL.

The J gene is TRBJ2-1, the V gene TRBV12-3 or TRBV12-4. The CDR3 is made up of 14 amino acids. The CDR3 loop reads CASSFARPAGKQFF.

This chain joins TRBV11-3 and TRBJ2-5; TCRdb's assignment of TRBD2 cannot be checked, as there is no DNA. The CDR3 is 15 residues long. Germline values: CDR1 SGHNT, CDR2 YENEEA. This CDR3 is CASSLGGRDQETQYF.

The J gene is TRBJ2-3, the V gene TRBV5-1; TCRdb returns TRBD1, unconfirmable since there is no DNA. The germline V gene encodes CDR1 SGHRS and CDR2 YFSETQ. The CDR3 is 14 residues long. The CDR3 loop reads CASSGLKGPDTQYF.